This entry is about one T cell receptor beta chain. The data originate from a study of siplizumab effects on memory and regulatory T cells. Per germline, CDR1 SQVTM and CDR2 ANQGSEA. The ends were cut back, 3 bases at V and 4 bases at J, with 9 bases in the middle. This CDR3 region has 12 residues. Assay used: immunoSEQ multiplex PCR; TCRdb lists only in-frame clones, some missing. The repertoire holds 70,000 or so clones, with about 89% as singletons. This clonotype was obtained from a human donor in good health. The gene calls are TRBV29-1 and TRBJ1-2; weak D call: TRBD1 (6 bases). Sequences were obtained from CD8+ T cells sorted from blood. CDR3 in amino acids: CSVDRTAYGYTF. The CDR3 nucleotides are TGCAGCGTTGACAGGACAGCCTATGGCTACACCTTC. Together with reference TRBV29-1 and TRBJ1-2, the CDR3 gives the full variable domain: SAVISQKPSRDICQRGTSLTIQCQVDSQVTMMFWYRQQPGQSLTLIATANQGSEATYESGFVIDKFPISRPNLTFSTLTVSNMSPEDSSIYLCSVDRTAYGYTFGSGTRLTVV.